These 7 T cell receptor beta chains were sequenced from one sample in a study of blood T cells in healthy people across ages. Using a J-beta primer mix together with a sample-barcoded 5' primer, a second PCR was run for about 6 to 11 cycles. TCRdb independently ran MiXCR on the 5' RACE reads; one entry per CDR3 protein. The table records around 500,000 distinct CDR3 sequences, about 27% of them present only once. In addition, the sample was reused for a study of T cells of mothers and their children.

Source material: blood. The receptor set was obtained from a boy under 10 years old in good health.

The chain recombines TRBV10-3 with TRBJ2-3, with TRBD2 matching over 14 bases. The V gene end was trimmed by 0 bases and the J gene end by 4 bases; junction bases not matched to a gene: 3. Germline values: CDR1 ENHRY, CDR2 SYGVKD. The length of the CDR3 is 17 residues. The CDR3 DNA reads as TGTGCCATCAGTGAGTCTCGACTAGCGGGAGGGGCAGATACGCAGTATTTT. Protein: CAISESRLAGGADTQYF.

This chain uses TRBV12-3 or TRBV12-4 with TRBJ1-1, with no clear D. V lost 7 bases and J lost 4, with 10 bases in between. CDR3 length equals 12 residues. For the CDR3, the DNA is TGTGCCAGCACCATGACCATCACTGAAGCTTTCTTT. Translated: CASTMTITEAFF.

The chain employs TRBV13 and TRBJ1-5; 11 bases match TRBD1. Germline trimming cut 5 bases from V and 3 bases from J; bases unmatched to any gene: 6. CDR1 is PRHDT, CDR2 FYEKMQ, per germline (reference sequence). The CDR3 consists of 16 residues. Here the CDR3 DNA reads TGTGCCAGCAGCGTCCGGGACAGGGGGGACAATCAGCCCCAGCATTTT. It yields the protein CASSVRDRGDNQPQHF.

The chain combines TRBV27 with TRBJ2-5; D possibly uses TRBD1 or TRBD2 (5 bases each). Germline CDR1 and CDR2: MNHEY and SMNVEV (reference sequence). V shed 0 bases and J shed 4 bases, with 12 bases lying between them. The CDR3 runs to 15 residues. This chain's CDR3 is CASSLSGVSGETQYF. CDR3 nucleotide sequence: TGTGCCAGCAGTTTATCGGGGGTTTCTGGAGAGACCCAGTACTTC.

V is TRBV5-5 and J is TRBJ2-3; TRBD2 aligns across 7 bases. Germline CDR1 reads SGHKS; CDR2 reads YYEKEE (reference sequence). This CDR3 is built from 15 residues. Trimming at V came to 0 bases and at J to 9 bases, leaving 10 bases not matched to a gene. For the CDR3, the DNA is TGTGCCAGCAGCTTGGTACTAGCGAGACAGATAACGCAGTATTTT. This codes for CASSLVLARQITQYF.

The chain combines TRBV4-3 with TRBJ1-2; TRBD1 agrees at 7 bases. V dropped 4 bases and J dropped 7; count of bases not matched to a gene: 6. Germline CDR1 LGHNA, CDR2 YSLEER. The CDR3 runs 13 residues. The CDR3 reads CASSRQRQGGYTF. For the CDR3, the DNA is TGCGCCAGCAGCCGGCAAAGACAGGGTGGCTACACCTTC.

The rearrangement links TRBV20-1 to TRBJ2-3; 8 positions match TRBD2. Unmatched junction bases numbered 7, after V lost 0 bases and J lost 2 bases. The germline CDR1 and CDR2 sequences are DFQATT and SNEGSKA (reference sequence). CDR3 length: 16 amino acids. The CDR3 reads CSARDPRGAVTDTQYF. The CDR3 bases are TGCAGTGCTAGAGATCCGCGGGGGGCCGTCACAGATACGCAGTATTTT.